A single sample is the source of the 14 T cell receptor beta chains below, sequenced in a study of technical replicates of blood from a few donors. This table comes from immunoSEQ multiplex PCR, and its TCRdb copy is limited to in-frame clones, with some not included. This sample has under 80,000 clones, with approximately 91% found just once. The specimen was T cells isolated from PBMCs. The source is a human donor in good health. Some clones in this sample may be carry-over from other donors' samples.

This chain uses TRBV9 with TRBJ2-3; D perhaps matches TRBD1 (5 bases). This CDR3 spans 14 amino acids. Trimming removed 1 base from V and 3 bases from J, with 9 bases in between. Germline V CDR1 and CDR2: SGDLS, YYNGEE. The CDR3 loop is CASSVFRETDTQYF. The CDR3 DNA is TGTGCCAGCAGCGTATTCAGGGAAACAGATACGCAGTATTTT.

V gene TRBV5-6 combines with J gene TRBJ1-2; 8 bases line up with TRBD1. The CDR3 totals 14 residues. Trimming took 1 base from V and 4 from J; bases not matched to a gene: 3. Germline CDR1 SGHDT, CDR2 YYEEEE. The chain's CDR3 is CASSLRTGSYGYTF. The DNA of the CDR3 is TGTGCCAGCAGCTTGCGGACAGGGAGCTATGGCTACACCTTC.

As DNA, the CDR3 is TGTGCCAGCAGCTTAGATGCAGGGGGCTTGCTCGAGCAGTACTTC. Its translation is CASSLDAGGLLEQYF. This chain connects TRBV7-2 to TRBJ2-5; 8 bases agree with TRBD1. Gene TRBJ2-7 matches the end of the DNA better, so the J call may be wrong. Germline V gene sequence: CDR1 SGHTA, CDR2 FQGNSA. There are 15 residues in the CDR3.

CDR3 in DNA: TGTGCCAGTAGTATGCAGCAGGGCTCCCTAGGGGAGCAGTACTTC. As protein: CASSMQQGSLGEQYF. This chain uses TRBV19 with TRBJ2-7; D is possibly TRBD1 (5 bases). The CDR3 is 15 residues long. Germline lookup yields CDR1 LNHDA and CDR2 SQIVND (reference sequence). V was shortened by 3 bases and J by 7 bases, with 19 bases between the two germline ends.

The gene calls are TRBV30 and TRBJ2-7; TRBD1 is a possible D gene (5 bases). With 0 bases removed from V and 1 base from J, the gap between germline ends came to 7 bases. This CDR3 is built from 13 residues. Germline V gene sequence: CDR1 GTSNPN, CDR2 SVGIG (reference sequence). As DNA, the CDR3 is TGTGCCTGGAGTGTGGGGCAGTCCTACGAGCAGTACTTC. Amino acid sequence: CAWSVGQSYEQYF.

The chain employs TRBV6-5 and TRBJ1-1; the match to TRBD1 covers 7 bases. The CDR3 is 15 amino acids. The germline gives CDR1 MNHEY, CDR2 SVGAGI. V trimming: 4 bases; J trimming: 1 base; junction bases outside the gene matches: 6. CDR3 nucleotide sequence: TGTGCCAGCAGTTGGTCAGGACAGGCGAACACTGAAGCTTTCTTT. Translating gives CASSWSGQANTEAFF.

The rearrangement joins TRBV4-1 to TRBJ2-2, with unresolved D. The CDR3 covers 13 residues. Per germline, CDR1 MGHRA and CDR2 YSYEKL. V was shortened by 2 bases and J by 7 bases, with 8 bases between the two germline ends. The CDR3 is CASSQLVGGELFF. For the CDR3, the DNA is TGCGCCAGCAGCCAACTAGTGGGCGGGGAGCTGTTTTTT.

Concerning this clone itself: A junction boundary mismatches the germline segment, possibly from a read error. The rearrangement uses TRBV7-7 and TRBJ2-2; D is perhaps TRBD1 (6 bases). The germline gives CDR1 SSHAT, CDR2 FNYEAQ (reference sequence). This CDR3 is 15 amino acids long. The CDR3 DNA reads TGTGCTAGCAGCTTTGGGGCAGGGGCCGCCGGGGAGCTGTTTTTT. Its protein product is CASSFGAGAAGELFF.

This chain connects TRBV5-4 to TRBJ1-4, with TRBD1 matching 7 bases. Germline V gene lookup returns CDR1 SGHNT and CDR2 YYREEE (reference sequence). Trimming removed 4 bases from V and 0 bases from J; junction bases left unmatched: 6. The CDR3 is 16 residues long. CDR3 DNA: TGTGCCAGCAGCCCCGACAGGGCCTCAACTAATGAAAAACTGTTTTTT. It translates to CASSPDRASTNEKLFF.

The chain has TRBV6-5 and TRBJ1-2; D not certain. The V gene's germline CDR1 is MNHEY and CDR2 SVGAGI. CDR3 size: 13 residues. V shed 2 bases and J shed 5 bases, with 9 bases lying between them. In DNA, the CDR3 is TGTGCCAGCAGTTACCAACCCACATATGGCTACACCTTC. Amino acids: CASSYQPTYGYTF.

This chain uses TRBV9 with TRBJ2-2; 9 bases line up with TRBD2. The CDR3 is 15 residues long. V gave up 4 bases and J gave up 4 bases; unmatched junction bases: 5. Germline loops: CDR1 SGDLS, CDR2 YYNGEE. Here the CDR3 reads CASSKREAGTGELFF. The CDR3 coding sequence is TGTGCCAGCAGCAAGCGGGAGGCAGGCACCGGGGAGCTGTTTTTT.

The chain recombines TRBV28 with TRBJ1-2; D may be TRBD1 (6 bases). Trimming took 4 bases from V and 4 from J, leaving 10 bases between them. Looked up from germline, CDR1 is MDHEN and CDR2 is SYDVKM. This CDR3 has 13 residues. The chain's CDR3 is CASSSGQPYGYTF. The CDR3 DNA sequence: TGTGCCAGCAGTTCTGGACAGCCCTATGGCTACACCTTC.

This chain connects TRBV28 to TRBJ2-7, with 10 bases identical to TRBD2. V was pared by 6 bases and J by 4 bases, with 9 bases of the junction left unmatched. The CDR3 runs 15 residues. Germline V gene data show CDR1 as MDHEN and CDR2 as SYDVKM. The CDR3 nucleotides read TGTGCCAGCAGATTCAAGCGGGAGGGCCCATACGAGCAGTACTTC. It codes for CASRFKREGPYEQYF.

The rearrangement links TRBV4-1 to TRBJ2-3, with 14 bases matching TRBD2. Germline V gene lookup returns CDR1 MGHRA and CDR2 YSYEKL. The CDR3 totals 19 residues. Trimming removed 4 bases from V and 4 bases from J; junction bases left unmatched: 13. Here the CDR3 reads CASSRFPGLAGELADTQYF. CDR3 nucleotides: TGCGCCAGCAGCCGCTTCCCGGGACTAGCGGGAGAACTGGCAGATACGCAGTATTTT.